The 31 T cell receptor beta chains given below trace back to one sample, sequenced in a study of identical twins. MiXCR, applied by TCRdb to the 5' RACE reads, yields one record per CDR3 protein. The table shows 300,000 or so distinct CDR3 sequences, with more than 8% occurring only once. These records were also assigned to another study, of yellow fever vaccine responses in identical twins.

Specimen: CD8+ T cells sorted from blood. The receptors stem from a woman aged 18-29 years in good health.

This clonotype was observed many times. CDR3 amino acids: CASSFEKTGDTEAFF. The CDR3 DNA follows: TGTGCCAGCAGTTTCGAGAAGACAGGGGACACTGAAGCTTTCTTT. The chain employs TRBV5-5 and TRBJ1-1; 8 nucleotides match TRBD1. CDR3 length equals 15 residues. In germline, CDR1 is SGHKS, CDR2 YYEKEE (reference sequence). The J segment lost 3 bases and the V segment lost 5 bases, leaving 9 bases of the junction unmatched.

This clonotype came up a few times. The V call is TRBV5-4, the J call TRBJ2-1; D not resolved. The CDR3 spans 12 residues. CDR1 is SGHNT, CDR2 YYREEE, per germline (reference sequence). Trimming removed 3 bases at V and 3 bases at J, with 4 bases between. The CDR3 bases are TGTGCCAGCAGCTGGGGCTACAATGAGCAGTTCTTC. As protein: CASSWGYNEQFF.

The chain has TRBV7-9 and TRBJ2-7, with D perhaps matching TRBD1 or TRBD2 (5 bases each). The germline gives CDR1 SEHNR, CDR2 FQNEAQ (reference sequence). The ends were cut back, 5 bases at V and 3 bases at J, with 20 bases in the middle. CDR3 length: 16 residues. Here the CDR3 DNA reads TGTGCCAGCAGCACCCCCTCCGGGGCGAGATACTACGAGCAGTACTTC. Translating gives CASSTPSGARYYEQYF.

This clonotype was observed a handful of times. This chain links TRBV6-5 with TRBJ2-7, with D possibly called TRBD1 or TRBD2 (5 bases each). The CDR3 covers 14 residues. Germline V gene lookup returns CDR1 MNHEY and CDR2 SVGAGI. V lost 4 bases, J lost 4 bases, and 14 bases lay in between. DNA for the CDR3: TGTGCCAGCAGTTCCGGGACCAGTCCATACGAGCAGTACTTC. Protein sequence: CASSSGTSPYEQYF.

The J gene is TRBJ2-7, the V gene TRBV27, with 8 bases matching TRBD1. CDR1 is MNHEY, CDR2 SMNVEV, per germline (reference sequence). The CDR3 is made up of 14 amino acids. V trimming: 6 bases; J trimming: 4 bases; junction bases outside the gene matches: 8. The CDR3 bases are TGTGCCAGCAGAGCCCTGGACAGGGCTTACGAGCAGTACTTC. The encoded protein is CASRALDRAYEQYF.

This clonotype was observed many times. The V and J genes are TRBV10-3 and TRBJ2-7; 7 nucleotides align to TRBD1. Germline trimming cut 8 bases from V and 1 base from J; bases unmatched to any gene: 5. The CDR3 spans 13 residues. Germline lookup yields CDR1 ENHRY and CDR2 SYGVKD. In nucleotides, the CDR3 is TGTGCCATCCCGGGACAGAAGTCCTACGAGCAGTACTTC. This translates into CAIPGQKSYEQYF.

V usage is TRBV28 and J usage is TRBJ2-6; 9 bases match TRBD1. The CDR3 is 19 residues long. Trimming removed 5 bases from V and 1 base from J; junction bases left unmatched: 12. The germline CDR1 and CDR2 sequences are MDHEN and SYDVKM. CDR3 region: CASSPPGQGQRSGANVLTF. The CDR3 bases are TGTGCCAGCAGTCCCCCCGGACAGGGGCAGCGGTCTGGGGCCAACGTCCTGACTTTC.

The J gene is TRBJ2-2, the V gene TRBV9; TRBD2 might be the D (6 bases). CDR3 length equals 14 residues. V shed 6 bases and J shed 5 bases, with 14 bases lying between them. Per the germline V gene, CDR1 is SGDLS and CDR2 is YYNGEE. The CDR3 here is CASNLAGGTGELFF. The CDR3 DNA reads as TGTGCCAGCAACTTGGCCGGGGGTACCGGGGAGCTGTTTTTT. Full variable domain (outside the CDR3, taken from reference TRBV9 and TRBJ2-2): DSGVTQTPKHLITATGQRVTLRCSPRSGDLSVYWYQQSLDQGLQFLIQYYNGEERAKGNILERFSAQQFPDLHSELNLSSLELGDSALYFCASNLAGGTGELFFGEGSRLTVL.

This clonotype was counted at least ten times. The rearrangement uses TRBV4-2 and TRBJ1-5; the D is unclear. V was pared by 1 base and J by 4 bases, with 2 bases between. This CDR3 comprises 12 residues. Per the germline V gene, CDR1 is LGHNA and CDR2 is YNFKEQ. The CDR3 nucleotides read TGTGCCAGCAGCCAAGGAAATCAGCCCCAGCATTTT. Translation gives CASSQGNQPQHF.

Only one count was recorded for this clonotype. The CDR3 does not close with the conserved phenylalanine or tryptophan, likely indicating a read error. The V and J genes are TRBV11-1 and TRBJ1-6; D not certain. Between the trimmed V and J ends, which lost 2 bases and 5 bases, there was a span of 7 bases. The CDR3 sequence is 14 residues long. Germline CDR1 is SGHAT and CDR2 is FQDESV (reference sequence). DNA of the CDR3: TGTGCCAGCAGCTTACGGGGAGATAATTCACCCCTCCACCTT. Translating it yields CASSLRGDNSPLHL.

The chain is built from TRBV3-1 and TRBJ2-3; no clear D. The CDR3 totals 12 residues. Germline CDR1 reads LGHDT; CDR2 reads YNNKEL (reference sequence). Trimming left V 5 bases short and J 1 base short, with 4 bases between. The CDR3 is CASSARTDTQYF. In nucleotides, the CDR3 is TGTGCCAGCAGCGCCCGCACAGATACGCAGTATTTT.

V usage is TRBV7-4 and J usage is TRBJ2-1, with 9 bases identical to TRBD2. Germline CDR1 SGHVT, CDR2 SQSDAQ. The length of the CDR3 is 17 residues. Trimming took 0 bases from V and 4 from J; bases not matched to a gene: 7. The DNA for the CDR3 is TGTGCCAGCAGCTTAGCGCCCTCAAGCGGGGGGTACAATGAGCAGTTCTTC. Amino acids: CASSLAPSSGGYNEQFF.

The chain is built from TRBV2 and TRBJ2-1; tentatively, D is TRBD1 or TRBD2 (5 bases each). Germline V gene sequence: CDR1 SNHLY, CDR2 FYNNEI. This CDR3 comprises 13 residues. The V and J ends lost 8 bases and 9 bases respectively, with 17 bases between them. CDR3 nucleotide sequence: TGTGCCAGCGAATCGGGACCTATGGTTGAGCAGTTCTTC. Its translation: CASESGPMVEQFF.

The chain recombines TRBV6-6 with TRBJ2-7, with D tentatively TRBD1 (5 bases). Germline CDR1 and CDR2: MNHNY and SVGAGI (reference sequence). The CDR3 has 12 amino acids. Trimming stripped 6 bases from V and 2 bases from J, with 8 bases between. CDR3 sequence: CASSRVTYEQYF. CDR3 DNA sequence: TGTGCCAGCAGCAGGGTTACCTACGAGCAGTACTTC.

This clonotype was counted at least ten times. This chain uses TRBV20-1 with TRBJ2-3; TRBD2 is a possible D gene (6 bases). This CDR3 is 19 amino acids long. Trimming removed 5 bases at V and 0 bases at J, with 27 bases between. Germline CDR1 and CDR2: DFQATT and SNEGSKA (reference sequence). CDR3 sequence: CSALPLLAHTQPSTDTQYF. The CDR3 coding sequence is TGCAGTGCTTTACCTCTGCTAGCGCACACCCAACCTAGCACAGATACGCAGTATTTT.

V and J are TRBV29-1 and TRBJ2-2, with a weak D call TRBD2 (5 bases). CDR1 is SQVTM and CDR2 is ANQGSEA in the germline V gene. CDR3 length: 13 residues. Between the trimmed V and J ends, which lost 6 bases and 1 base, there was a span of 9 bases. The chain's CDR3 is CSVQEENTGELFF. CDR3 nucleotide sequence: TGCAGCGTGCAGGAGGAGAACACCGGGGAGCTGTTTTTT.

For the CDR3, the DNA is TGTGCCAGCAGCGCCCAGGGGAATGGTGGTGGGCGATCTTTCTTT. It yields the protein CASSAQGNGGGRSFF. This chain uses TRBV7-8 with TRBJ1-1, with a tentative D call TRBD1 (6 bases). Germline V gene lookup returns CDR1 SGHVS and CDR2 FQNEAQ. The CDR3 has 15 amino acids. Trimming pared 5 bases from V and 12 bases from J, leaving 25 bases between.

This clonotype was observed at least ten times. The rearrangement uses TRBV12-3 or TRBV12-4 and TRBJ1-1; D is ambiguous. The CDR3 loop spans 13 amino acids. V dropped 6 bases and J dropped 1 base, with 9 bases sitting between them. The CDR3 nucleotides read TGTGCCAGCAGCCTGGTTACGAACACTGAAGCTTTCTTT. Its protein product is CASSLVTNTEAFF.

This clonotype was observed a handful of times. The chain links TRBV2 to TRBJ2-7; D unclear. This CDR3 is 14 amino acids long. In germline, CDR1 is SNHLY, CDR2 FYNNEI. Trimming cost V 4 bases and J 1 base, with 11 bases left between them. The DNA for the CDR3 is TGTGCCAGCAGTGGAGTTGCCAGGTCCTACGAGCAGTACTTC. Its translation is CASSGVARSYEQYF.

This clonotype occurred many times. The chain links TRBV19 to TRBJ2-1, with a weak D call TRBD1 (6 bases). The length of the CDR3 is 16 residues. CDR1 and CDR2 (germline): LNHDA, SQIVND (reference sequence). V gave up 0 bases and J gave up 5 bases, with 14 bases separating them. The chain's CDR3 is CASSIDGAGDHNEQFF. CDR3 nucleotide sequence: TGTGCCAGTAGTATAGACGGGGCAGGGGATCACAATGAGCAGTTCTTC.

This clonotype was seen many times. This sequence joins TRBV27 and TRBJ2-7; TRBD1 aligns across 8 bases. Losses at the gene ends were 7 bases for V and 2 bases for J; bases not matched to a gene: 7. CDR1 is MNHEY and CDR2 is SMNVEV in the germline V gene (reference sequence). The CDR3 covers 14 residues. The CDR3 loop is CASNPGGRTYEQYF. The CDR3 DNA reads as TGTGCCAGCAACCCAGGGGGCAGGACCTACGAGCAGTACTTC.

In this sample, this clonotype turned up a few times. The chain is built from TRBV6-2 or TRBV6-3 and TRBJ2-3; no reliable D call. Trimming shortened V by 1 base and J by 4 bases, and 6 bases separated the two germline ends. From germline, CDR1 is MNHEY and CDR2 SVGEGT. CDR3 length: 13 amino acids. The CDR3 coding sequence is TGTGCCAGCAGTTACTTGGACCCAGATACGCAGTATTTT. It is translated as CASSYLDPDTQYF.

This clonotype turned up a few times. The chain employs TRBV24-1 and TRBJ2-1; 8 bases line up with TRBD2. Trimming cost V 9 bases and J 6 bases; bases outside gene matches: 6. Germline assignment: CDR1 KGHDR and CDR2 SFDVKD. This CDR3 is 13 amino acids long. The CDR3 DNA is TGTGCCACCCGGGGACTAGGGGGCAATGAGCAGTTCTTC. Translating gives CATRGLGGNEQFF.

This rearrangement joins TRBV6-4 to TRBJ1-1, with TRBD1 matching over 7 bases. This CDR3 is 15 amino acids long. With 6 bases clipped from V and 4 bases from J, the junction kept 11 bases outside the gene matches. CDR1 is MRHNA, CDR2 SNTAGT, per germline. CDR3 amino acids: CASSRGTGAPTEAFF. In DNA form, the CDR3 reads TGTGCCAGCAGCAGGGGAACAGGGGCCCCCACTGAAGCTTTCTTT.

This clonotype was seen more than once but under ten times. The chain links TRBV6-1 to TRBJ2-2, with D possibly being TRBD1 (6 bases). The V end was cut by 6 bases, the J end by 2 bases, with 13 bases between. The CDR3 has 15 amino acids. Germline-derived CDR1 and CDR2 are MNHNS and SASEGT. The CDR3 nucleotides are TGTGCCAGCAGATTGACAGGTTCAAACACCGGGGAGCTGTTTTTT. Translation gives CASRLTGSNTGELFF.

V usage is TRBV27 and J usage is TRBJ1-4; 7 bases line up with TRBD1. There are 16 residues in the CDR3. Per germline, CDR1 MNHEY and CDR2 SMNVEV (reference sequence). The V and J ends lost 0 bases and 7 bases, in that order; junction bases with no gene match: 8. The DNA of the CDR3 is TGTGCCAGCAGTTTATCATGGGAGGGGGCGCGTGAAAAACTGTTTTTT. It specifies CASSLSWEGAREKLFF.

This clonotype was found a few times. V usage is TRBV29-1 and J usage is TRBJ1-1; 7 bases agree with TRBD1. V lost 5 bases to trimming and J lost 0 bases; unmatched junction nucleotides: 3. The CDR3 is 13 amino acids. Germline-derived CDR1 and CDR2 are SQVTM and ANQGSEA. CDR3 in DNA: TGCAGCGTTCATGACAGGGTGAACACTGAAGCTTTCTTT. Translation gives CSVHDRVNTEAFF.

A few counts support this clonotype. The CDR3 sequence is CASSSPGLAGEPSSTDTQYF. The DNA of the CDR3 is TGTGCCAGCAGCTCGCCGGGACTAGCGGGAGAGCCCTCATCCACAGATACGCAGTATTTT. This sequence joins TRBV11-1 and TRBJ2-3; TRBD2 matches at 14 bases. V dropped 4 bases and J dropped 2; count of bases not matched to a gene: 14. Per germline, CDR1 SGHAT and CDR2 FQDESV (reference sequence). CDR3 length: 20 residues.

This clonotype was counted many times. The CDR3 loop reads CASSLGGGWEQFF. The DNA for the CDR3 is TGTGCCAGCAGTTTAGGAGGGGGCTGGGAGCAGTTCTTC. The rearrangement uses TRBV12-3 or TRBV12-4 and TRBJ2-1; 7 bases fit TRBD1. Losses at the gene ends were 1 base for V and 10 bases for J; bases not matched to a gene: 4. This CDR3 region has 13 residues.

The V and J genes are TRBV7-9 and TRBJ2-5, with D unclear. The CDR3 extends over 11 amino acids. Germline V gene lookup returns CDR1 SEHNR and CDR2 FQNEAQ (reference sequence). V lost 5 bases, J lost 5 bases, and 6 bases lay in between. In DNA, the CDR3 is TGTGCCAGCAGCCCTTTCGAGACCCAGTACTTC. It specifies CASSPFETQYF.

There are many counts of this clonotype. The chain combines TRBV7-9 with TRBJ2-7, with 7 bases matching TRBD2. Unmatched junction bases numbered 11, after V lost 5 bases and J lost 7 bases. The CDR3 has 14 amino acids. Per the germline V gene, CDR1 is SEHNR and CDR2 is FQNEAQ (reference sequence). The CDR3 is CASSAGDLVWEQYF. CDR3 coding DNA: TGTGCCAGCAGCGCGGGAGATTTGGTTTGGGAGCAGTACTTC.